This T cell receptor beta chain was observed in a study of beta chain features in type 1 diabetes. Overall study findings and caveats: In all four CD4+ subsets, TCRB CDR3 length was significantly, moderately reduced in type 1 diabetes. Since sequencing was performed on cDNA, cells with high TCR expression could be over-represented. Individuals with type 1 diabetes displayed fewer insertions and more deletions at VDJ junctions.

This CDR3 spans 13 amino acids. Trimming removed 4 bases from V and 6 bases from J, with 12 bases in between. The germline gives CDR1 SGHRS, CDR2 YFSETQ. With regard to this clone: Its cognate antigen is unknown.

Every isolated RNA sample was fully reverse transcribed, so sequencing captured expressed TCRB transcripts. Using immunoSEQ multiplex PCR, the repertoire was profiled, and TCRdb retains in-frame clones only, with some absent. This sample yields 350,000 to 400,000 clones, of which over 9.5% are seen a single time; about 0.01% belongs to the top ten. The rearrangement uses TRBV5-1 and TRBJ2-3; a weak D match, TRBD1 (5 bases). What was sequenced was naive CD4+ T cells from blood. This receptor was obtained from a young woman with type 1 diabetes. The chain's CDR3 is CASSIARGDTQYF. CDR3 coding DNA: TGCGCCAGCAGCATCGCTAGGGGCGATACGCAGTATTTT.